A selection of T cell receptor beta chains follows, all from one sample in a study of Graves' ophthalmopathy and Graves' hyperthyroidism. TCRdb reprocessed the multiplex PCR reads via MiXCR and lists one record per CDR3 protein. This table holds 300,000 to 500,000 distinct CDR3 sequences, roughly 15% found once. Sequencing was done on a sample of peripheral blood. Receptor source: a woman aged 18-35 years with stable Graves' hyperthyroidism. Both conserved end residues are part of each CDR3. A D gene is named only where the DNA matches it firmly. A row's size may be missing; if present it is once, few, many or a size class.

clone_size d_call j_call v_call cdr3_nt cdr3_aa
many . TRBJ1-1 TRBV24-1 TGTGCCACGCCGGACGGAGCGGAGACTGAAGCTTTCTTT CATPDGAETEAFF
. . TRBJ2-2 TRBV30 TGTGCCTGGAGCCTCGCCGGGGAGCTGTTTTTT CAWSLAGELFF
few TRBD2 TRBJ2-5 TRBV5-1 TGCGCCAGCAAAGCGGGGGCCTCAGAGACCCAGTACTTC CASKAGASETQYF
. TRBD1 TRBJ2-7 TRBV29-1 TGCAGCGTAGGACAGGATTCCTACGAGCAGTACTTC CSVGQDSYEQYF
many . TRBJ2-7 TRBV7-2 TGTGCCAGCAGCTCGGGGCAGGGAGGAGGCGAGCAGTACTTC CASSSGQGGGEQYF
many . TRBJ2-7 TRBV10-1 TGCGCCAGTGTCGAGGACAGTCCCTGGGAGCAGTACTTC CASVEDSPWEQYF
few . TRBJ2-4 TRBV19 TGTGCCAGTAACGACGGGGGTGGAGACATTCAGTACTTC CASNDGGGDIQYF
many . TRBJ1-5 TRBV12-3/TRBV12-4 TGTGCCAGCAGTGTTTCGGGGAATCCGAATCAGCCCCAGCATTTT CASSVSGNPNQPQHF
many . TRBJ1-6 TRBV7-9 TGTACCAGCGGCCCGGGACGGGCACATTCGGCCCTCCACTTT CTSGPGRAHSALHF
many TRBD1 TRBJ1-1 TRBV18 TGTGCCAGCTCACCACCGAGACAGGGGAACACTGAAGCTTTCTTT CASSPPRQGNTEAFF
many TRBD2 TRBJ2-5 TRBV11-2 TGTGCCAGCAGCTTTACGTCTAGCGGGGGGGCCGGGCAAGAGACCCAGTACTTC CASSFTSSGGAGQETQYF
many TRBD1 TRBJ2-7 TRBV6-1 TGTGCCAGCACCTTGAGGGGTGGACAGGGGGTCTACGAGCAGTACTTC CASTLRGGQGVYEQYF
. . TRBJ2-7 TRBV11-1 TGTGCCAGCAGCCCTAGTTCGGCGGGTACGGAGCAGTACTTC CASSPSSAGTEQYF
many . TRBJ1-6 TRBV25-1 TGTTTCTTATGGGGGTCCTATAATTCACCCCTCCACTTT CFLWGSYNSPLHF
many . TRBJ1-1 TRBV2 TGTGCCAGGGGGGGAGTAACGCACACTGAAACTGTAGCTTTCTTT CARGGVTHTETVAFF
many . TRBJ2-7 TRBV7-2 TGTGCCAGCAGCTTAGCGGGGGGGCCACGCGAGCAGTACTTC CASSLAGGPREQYF
few TRBD1 TRBJ1-2 TRBV19 TGTGCCAGTAGTATAGCCCTGGGTACAGGGGACGGCTACACCTTC CASSIALGTGDGYTF
many . TRBJ1-1 TRBV6-2/TRBV6-3 TGTGCCAGCAGTTACTCGCTGGGGGTGGCCGCTTTCTTT CASSYSLGVAAFF
many . TRBJ2-2 TRBV27 TGTGCCAGCAGTCAACAACAAGAATTCGGGGAGCTGTTTTTT CASSQQQEFGELFF
few . TRBJ2-5 TRBV6-1 TGTGCCAGCAGTGAACCCGGAGGGGGAGAGACCCAGTACTTC CASSEPGGGETQYF
. TRBD2 TRBJ2-7 TRBV6-1 TGTGCCAGCAGAACCCCGAGGACTAGCGGAGACATCTACGAGCAGTACTTC CASRTPRTSGDIYEQYF
many . TRBJ2-5 TRBV5-1 TGCGCCAGCAGCTTGCATTTCCAAGAGACCCAGTACTTC CASSLHFQETQYF
many TRBD2 TRBJ2-7 TRBV20-1 TGCAGTGTACGACCTAAGCAGGCGGGGGGCTACGAGCAGTACTTC CSVRPKQAGGYEQYF
many . TRBJ1-3 TRBV25-1 TGTGCCAGCAGTGTCGTAGGACAGAGAGGAAACACCATATATTTT CASSVVGQRGNTIYF
many . TRBJ1-2 TRBV27 TGTGCCAGCAGTTTATCCCAGGCACGAGTTCCCTATGGCTACACCTTC CASSLSQARVPYGYTF
. TRBD1 TRBJ1-5 TRBV6-1 TGTGCCAGCAGCTTGGGGACCGGGACAGCGTATCAGCCCCAGCATTTT CASSLGTGTAYQPQHF
many . TRBJ2-5 TRBV7-6 TGTGCCAGCAGATATGGAGAGACCCAGTACTTC CASRYGETQYF
many . TRBJ1-1 TRBV4-1 TGCGCCAGCAGCCGGGAGGGATCGAGCACTGAAGCTTTCTTT CASSREGSSTEAFF
. . TRBJ2-7 TRBV9 TGTGCCAGCAGCGTAGAAGGCACCTCCTACGAGCAGTACTTC CASSVEGTSYEQYF
many . TRBJ2-7 TRBV11-2 TGTGCCAGCAGCTTAGATGGGGCGGCTTACGAGCAGTACTTC CASSLDGAAYEQYF
many . TRBJ2-5 TRBV27 TGTGCCAGCAGCAGGGGTGGATTGGTGGAGACCCAGTACTTC CASSRGGLVETQYF
many . TRBJ1-5 TRBV10-3 TGTGCCATCAGTGAGTCACCCAGCAATCAGCCCCAGCATTTT CAISESPSNQPQHF
. . TRBJ2-7 TRBV18 TGTGCCAGCTCCGCAAAGAGGGGGGCGCGTGTTATCGAGCAGTACTTC CASSAKRGARVIEQYF
many . TRBJ1-2 TRBV6-5 TGTGCCAGCAGTTACTCCCCGGCGTCCCCCGACGGCTACACCTTC CASSYSPASPDGYTF
. . TRBJ2-7 TRBV2 TGTGCCAGCACGCCGGGCGATTTCAGCTCCTACGAGCAGTACTTC CASTPGDFSSYEQYF
many . TRBJ2-7 TRBV6-1 TGTGCCAGCAGTGAAGAAAGGGCCTTGGAGGAGCAGTACTTC CASSEERALEEQYF
many TRBD1 TRBJ2-7 TRBV12-3/TRBV12-4 TGTGCCAGCAGCCCTAGACAGGGGGTTTCCTACGAGCAGTACTTC CASSPRQGVSYEQYF
many . TRBJ2-7 TRBV7-2 TGTGCCAGCAGCTCCACAAGGGGAGGCGAGCAGTACTTC CASSSTRGGEQYF
many . TRBJ1-6 TRBV6-5 TGTGCCAGCAGTTACTCGGGCAGCCCCGTGATAGGTTCACCCCTCCACTTT CASSYSGSPVIGSPLHF
many . TRBJ2-6 TRBV10-3 TGTGCCATCAGGCCAGGGACTGGGGCCAACGTCCTGACTTTC CAIRPGTGANVLTF
many TRBD1 TRBJ2-5 TRBV24-1 TGTGCCACCAGTGAAGGGGGACAGTTCCCTGGGGAGACCCAGTACTTC CATSEGGQFPGETQYF
. . TRBJ2-5 TRBV9 TGTGCCAGCAGCGTGCCCTTTTGGCGGATGAATAGAAAGACCCAGTACTTC CASSVPFWRMNRKTQYF
many . TRBJ1-1 TRBV7-3 TGTGCCAGCCGCAGGGTACACACTGAAGCTTTCTTT CASRRVHTEAFF
many . TRBJ2-2 TRBV12-5 TGTGCTAGTGGATTTAGCCTGCCCACCGGGGAGCTGTTTTTT CASGFSLPTGELFF
many TRBD2 TRBJ2-5 TRBV25-1 TGTGCCAGCAGTGAAGAGCGGGGGGGCGGAGAGACCCAGTACTTC CASSEERGGGETQYF
few . TRBJ1-2 TRBV18 TGTGCCAGCTCACCGGCGGATAGTGGCTATGGCTACACCTTC CASSPADSGYGYTF
many . TRBJ1-1 TRBV12-3/TRBV12-4 TGTGCCAGCAGTTTATGGTTCCGGGGGAGGGAAACTGAAGCTTTCTTT CASSLWFRGRETEAFF
many . TRBJ2-7 TRBV2 TGTGCCAGCAGTGACTGGGATAACGAGCAGTACTTC CASSDWDNEQYF
many TRBD2 TRBJ2-3 TRBV11-2 TGTGCCAGCAGCCTAAGGCGCGGGGGATCCACAGATACGCAGTATTTT CASSLRRGGSTDTQYF
. TRBD1 TRBJ1-1 TRBV12-3/TRBV12-4 TGTGCCAGCAGTTTAAACAGAAACCGGGACAGGTTGAAAGCTTTCTTT CASSLNRNRDRLKAFF
many TRBD1 TRBJ2-7 TRBV4-2 TGTGCCAGCAGCCAAGAGGGACAGGCCTCCTACGAGCAGTACTTC CASSQEGQASYEQYF
many . TRBJ1-1 TRBV5-1 TGCGCCAGCAGCAGCGGGACGGGAATGAACACTGAAGCTTTCTTT CASSSGTGMNTEAFF
many . TRBJ1-5 TRBV12-3/TRBV12-4 TGTGCCAGCAGTTTGGCCAATCAGCCCCAGCATTTT CASSLANQPQHF
many . TRBJ2-4 TRBV6-6 TGTGCCAGCAGTCCCCGGGACAATTTACTCCCCTTCCGTCCGGCAGCCAAAAACATTCAGTACTTC CASSPRDNLLPFRPAAKNIQYF
many TRBD1 TRBJ2-7 TRBV6-2/TRBV6-3 TGTGCCAGCAGTTACTCGCAGGGGGTTACTACCTACGAGCAGTACTTC CASSYSQGVTTYEQYF
. . TRBJ2-5 TRBV7-8 TGTGCCAGCAGCTTAGGCGCCGGGAACCAAGAGACCCAGTACTTC CASSLGAGNQETQYF
. . TRBJ2-7 TRBV5-1 TGCGCCAGCAGCGCTGGAGGGTCGGGAAACGAGCAGTACTTC CASSAGGSGNEQYF